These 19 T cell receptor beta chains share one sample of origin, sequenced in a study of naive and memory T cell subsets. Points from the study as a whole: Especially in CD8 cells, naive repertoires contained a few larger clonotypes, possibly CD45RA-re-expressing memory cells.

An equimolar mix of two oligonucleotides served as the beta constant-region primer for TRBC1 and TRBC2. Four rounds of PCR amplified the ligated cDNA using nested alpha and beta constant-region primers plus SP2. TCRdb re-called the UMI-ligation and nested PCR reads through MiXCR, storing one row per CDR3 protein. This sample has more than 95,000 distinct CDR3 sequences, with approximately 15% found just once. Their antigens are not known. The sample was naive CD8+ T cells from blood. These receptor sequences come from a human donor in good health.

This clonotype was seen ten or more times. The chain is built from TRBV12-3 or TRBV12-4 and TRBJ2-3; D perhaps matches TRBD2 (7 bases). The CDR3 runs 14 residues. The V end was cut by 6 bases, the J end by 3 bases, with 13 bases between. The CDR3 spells CASRAGAETDTQYF. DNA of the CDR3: TGTGCCAGCAGGGCGGGGGCAGAGACAGATACGCAGTATTTT.

CDR3 sequence reads: CASSLAGTDYEQYF. CDR3 DNA: TGTGCCAGCAGCCTCGCCGGGACAGACTACGAGCAGTACTTC. The chain uses TRBV9 and TRBJ2-7, with 7 bases matching TRBD1. The V gene end was trimmed by 4 bases and the J gene end by 3 bases; junction bases not matched to a gene: 7. CDR3 length equals 14 residues. Germline CDR1 and CDR2: SGDLS and YYNGEE.

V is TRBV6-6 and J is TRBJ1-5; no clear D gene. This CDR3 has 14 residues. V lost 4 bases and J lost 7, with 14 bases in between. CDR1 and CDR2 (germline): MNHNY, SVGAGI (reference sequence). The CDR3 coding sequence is TGTGCCAGCAGTTTTACTGGGGTGAAACAGCCCCAGCATTTT. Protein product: CASSFTGVKQPQHF.

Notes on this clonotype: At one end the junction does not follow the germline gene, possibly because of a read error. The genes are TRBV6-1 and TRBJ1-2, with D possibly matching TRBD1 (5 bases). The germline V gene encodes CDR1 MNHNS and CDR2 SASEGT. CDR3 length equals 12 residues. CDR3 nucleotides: TGTGCCACCGCCCAGGGTGGCTATAGCTACACCTTC. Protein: CATAQGGYSYTF.

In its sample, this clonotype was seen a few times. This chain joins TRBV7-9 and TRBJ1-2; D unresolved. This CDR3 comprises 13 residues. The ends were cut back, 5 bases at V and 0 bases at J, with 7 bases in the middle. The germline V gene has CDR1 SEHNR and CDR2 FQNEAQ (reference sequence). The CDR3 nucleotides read TGTGCCAGCAGCCCAGGTTCTAACTATGGCTACACCTTC. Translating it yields CASSPGSNYGYTF.

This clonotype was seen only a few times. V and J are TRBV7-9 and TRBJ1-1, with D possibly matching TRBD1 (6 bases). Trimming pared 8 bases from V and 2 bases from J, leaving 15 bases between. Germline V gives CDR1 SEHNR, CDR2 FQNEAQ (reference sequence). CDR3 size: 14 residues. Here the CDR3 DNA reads TGTGCCAGCTTAAGGGGGGGGCCAAACACTGAAGCTTTCTTT. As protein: CASLRGGPNTEAFF.

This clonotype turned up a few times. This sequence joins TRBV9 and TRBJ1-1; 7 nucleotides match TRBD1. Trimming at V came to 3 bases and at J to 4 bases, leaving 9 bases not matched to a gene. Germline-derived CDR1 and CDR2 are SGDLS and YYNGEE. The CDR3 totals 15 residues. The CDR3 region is CASSEGAGFSTEAFF. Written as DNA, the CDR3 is TGTGCCAGCAGCGAGGGGGCAGGGTTTAGCACTGAAGCTTTCTTT.

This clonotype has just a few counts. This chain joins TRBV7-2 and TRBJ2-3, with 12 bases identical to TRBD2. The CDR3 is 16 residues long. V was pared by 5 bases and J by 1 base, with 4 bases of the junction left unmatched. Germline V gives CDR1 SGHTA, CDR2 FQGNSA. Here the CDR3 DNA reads TGTGCCAGCAGCACGACTAGCGGGGGACGCACAGATACGCAGTATTTT. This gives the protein CASSTTSGGRTDTQYF.

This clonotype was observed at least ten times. This CDR3 is CASSLAPGQGGDTQYF. DNA of the CDR3: TGTGCCAGCAGCTTAGCCCCCGGACAGGGTGGAGATACGCAGTATTTT. V gene TRBV7-9 combines with J gene TRBJ2-3, with 8 bases matching TRBD1. Trimming took 0 bases from V and 5 from J; bases not matched to a gene: 7. The CDR3 is made up of 16 amino acids. CDR1 and CDR2 (germline): SEHNR, FQNEAQ (reference sequence).

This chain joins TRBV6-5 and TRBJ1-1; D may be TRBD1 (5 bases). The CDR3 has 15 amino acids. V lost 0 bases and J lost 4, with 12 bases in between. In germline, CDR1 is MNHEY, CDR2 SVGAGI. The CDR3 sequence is CASSYSSRGGTEAFF. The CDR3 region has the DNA TGTGCCAGCAGTTACTCGAGTAGGGGCGGCACTGAAGCTTTCTTT.

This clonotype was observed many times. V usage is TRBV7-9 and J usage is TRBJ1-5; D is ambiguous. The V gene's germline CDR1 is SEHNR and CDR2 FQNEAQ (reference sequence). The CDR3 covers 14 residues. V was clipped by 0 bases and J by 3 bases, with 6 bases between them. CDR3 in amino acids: CASSLAHLNQPQHF. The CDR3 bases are TGTGCCAGCAGCTTAGCACACCTCAATCAGCCCCAGCATTTT.

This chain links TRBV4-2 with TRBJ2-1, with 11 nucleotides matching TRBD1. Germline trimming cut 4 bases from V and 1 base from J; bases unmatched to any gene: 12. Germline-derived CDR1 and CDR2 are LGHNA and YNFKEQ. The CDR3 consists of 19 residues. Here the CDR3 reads CASSPDAFGTGGSYNEQFF. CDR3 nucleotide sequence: TGTGCCAGCAGCCCAGATGCGTTCGGGACAGGGGGTTCCTACAATGAGCAGTTCTTC.

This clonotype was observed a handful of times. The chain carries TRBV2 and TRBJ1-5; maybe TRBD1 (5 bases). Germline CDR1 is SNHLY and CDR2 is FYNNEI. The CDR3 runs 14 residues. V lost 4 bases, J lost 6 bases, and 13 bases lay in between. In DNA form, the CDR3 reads TGTGCCAGCAGTGGAGGAGGGGCTGGTCAGCCCCAGCATTTT. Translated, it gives CASSGGGAGQPQHF.

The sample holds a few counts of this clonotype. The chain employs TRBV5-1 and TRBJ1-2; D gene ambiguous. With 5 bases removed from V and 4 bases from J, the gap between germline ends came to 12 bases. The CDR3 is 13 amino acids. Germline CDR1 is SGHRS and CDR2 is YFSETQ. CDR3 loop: CASRVLGSYGYTF. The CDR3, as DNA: TGCGCCAGCAGAGTTCTGGGAAGCTATGGCTACACCTTC.

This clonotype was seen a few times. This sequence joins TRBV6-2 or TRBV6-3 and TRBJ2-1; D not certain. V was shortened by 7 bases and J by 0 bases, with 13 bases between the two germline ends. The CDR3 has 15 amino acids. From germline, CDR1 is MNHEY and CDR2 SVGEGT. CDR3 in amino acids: CASIRTRSSYNEQFF. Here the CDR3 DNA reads TGTGCCAGCATCCGGACGAGGAGCTCCTACAATGAGCAGTTCTTC.

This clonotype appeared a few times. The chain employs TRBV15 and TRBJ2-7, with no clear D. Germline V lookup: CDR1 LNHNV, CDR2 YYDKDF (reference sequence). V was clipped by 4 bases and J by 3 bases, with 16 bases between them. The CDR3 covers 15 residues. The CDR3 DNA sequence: TGTGCCACCAGCAAAGGTTCGGCACCCAACTACGAGCAGTACTTC. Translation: CATSKGSAPNYEQYF.

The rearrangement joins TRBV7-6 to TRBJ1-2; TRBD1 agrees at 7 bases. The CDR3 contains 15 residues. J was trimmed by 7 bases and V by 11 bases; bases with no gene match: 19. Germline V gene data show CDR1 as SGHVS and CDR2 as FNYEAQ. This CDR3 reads CAPGSRGGVCRGYTF. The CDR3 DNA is TGTGCCCCAGGGTCCAGGGGGGGTGTCTGTCGTGGCTACACCTTC.

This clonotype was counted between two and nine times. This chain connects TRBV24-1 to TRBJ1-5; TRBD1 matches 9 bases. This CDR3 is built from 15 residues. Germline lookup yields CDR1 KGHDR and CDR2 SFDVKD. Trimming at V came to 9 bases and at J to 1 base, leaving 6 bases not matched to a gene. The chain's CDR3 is CATAGQGGSNQPQHF. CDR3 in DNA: TGTGCCACCGCGGGACAGGGCGGAAGCAATCAGCCCCAGCATTTT.

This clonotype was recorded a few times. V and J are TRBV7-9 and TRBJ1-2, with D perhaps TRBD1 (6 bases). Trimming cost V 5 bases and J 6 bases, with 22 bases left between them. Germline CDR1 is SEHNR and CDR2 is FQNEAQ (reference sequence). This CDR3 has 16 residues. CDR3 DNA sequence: TGTGCCAGCAGCCTTAGTACAGGAGGGGGTATGGATGGCTACACCTTC. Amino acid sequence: CASSLSTGGGMDGYTF. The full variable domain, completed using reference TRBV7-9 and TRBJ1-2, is DTGVSQNPRHKITKRGQNVTFRCDPISEHNRLYWYRQTLGQGPEFLTYFQNEAQLEKSRLLSDRFSAERPKGSFSTLEIQRTEQGDSAMYLCASSLSTGGGMDGYTFGSGTRLTVV.